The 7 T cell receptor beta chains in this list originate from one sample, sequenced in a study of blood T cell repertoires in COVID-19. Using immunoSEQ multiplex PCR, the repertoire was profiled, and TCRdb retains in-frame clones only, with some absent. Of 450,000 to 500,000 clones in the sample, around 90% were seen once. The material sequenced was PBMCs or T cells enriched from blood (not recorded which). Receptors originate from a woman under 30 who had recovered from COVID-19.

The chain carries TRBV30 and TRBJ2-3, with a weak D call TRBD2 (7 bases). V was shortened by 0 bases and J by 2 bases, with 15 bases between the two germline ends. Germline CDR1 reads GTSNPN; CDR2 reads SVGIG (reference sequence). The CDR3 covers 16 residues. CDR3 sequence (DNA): TGTGCCTGGAGTGTGGGGGGGGCGGGGCACACAGATACGCAGTATTTT. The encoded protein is CAWSVGGAGHTDTQYF.

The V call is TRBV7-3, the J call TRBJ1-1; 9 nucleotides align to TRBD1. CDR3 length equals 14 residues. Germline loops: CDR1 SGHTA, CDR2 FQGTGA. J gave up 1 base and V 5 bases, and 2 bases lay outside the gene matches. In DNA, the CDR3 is TGTGCCAGCAGCGAGGGACAGGGGAACACTGAAGCTTTCTTT. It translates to CASSEGQGNTEAFF. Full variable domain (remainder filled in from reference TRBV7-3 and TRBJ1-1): GAGVSQTPSNKVTEKGKYVELRCDPISGHTALYWYRQSLGQGPEFLIYFQGTGAADDSGLPNDRFFAVRPEGSVSTLKIQRTERGDSAVYLCASSEGQGNTEAFFGQGTRLTVV.

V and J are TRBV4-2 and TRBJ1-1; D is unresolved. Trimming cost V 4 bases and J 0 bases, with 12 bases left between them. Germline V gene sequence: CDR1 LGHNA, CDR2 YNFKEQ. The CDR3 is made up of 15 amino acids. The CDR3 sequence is CASSREAPLNTEAFF. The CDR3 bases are TGTGCCAGCAGCCGGGAGGCGCCATTGAACACTGAAGCTTTCTTT.

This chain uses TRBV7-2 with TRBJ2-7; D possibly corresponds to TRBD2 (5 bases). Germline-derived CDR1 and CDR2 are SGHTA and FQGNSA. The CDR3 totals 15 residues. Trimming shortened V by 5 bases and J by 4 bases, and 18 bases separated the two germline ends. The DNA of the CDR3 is TGTGCCAGCAGCCCTTACGGGGTAAGAATATACGAGCAGTACTTC. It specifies CASSPYGVRIYEQYF.

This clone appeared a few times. The CDR3 DNA reads as TGCGCCAGCAGCCAAGCAATAGCTGTATCCTACGAGCAGTACTTC. This encodes CASSQAIAVSYEQYF. V and J are TRBV4-1 and TRBJ2-7; no definite D call. Between the trimmed V and J ends, which lost 1 base and 1 base, there was a span of 11 bases. CDR1 and CDR2 from the germline V gene are MGHRA and YSYEKL. This CDR3 has 15 amino acids.

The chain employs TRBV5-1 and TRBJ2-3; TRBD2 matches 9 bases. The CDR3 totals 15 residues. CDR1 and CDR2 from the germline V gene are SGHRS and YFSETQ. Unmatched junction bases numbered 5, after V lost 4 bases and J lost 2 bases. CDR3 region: CASSDGGGATDTQYF. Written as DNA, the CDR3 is TGCGCCAGCAGCGATGGCGGGGGGGCCACAGATACGCAGTATTTT.

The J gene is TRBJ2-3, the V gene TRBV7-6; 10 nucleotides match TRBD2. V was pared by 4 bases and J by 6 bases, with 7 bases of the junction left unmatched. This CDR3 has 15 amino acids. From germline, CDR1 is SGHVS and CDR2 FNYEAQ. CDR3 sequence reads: CASSSLAGEGDTQYF. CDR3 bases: TGTGCCAGCAGCTCTCTAGCGGGGGAGGGGGATACGCAGTATTTT.